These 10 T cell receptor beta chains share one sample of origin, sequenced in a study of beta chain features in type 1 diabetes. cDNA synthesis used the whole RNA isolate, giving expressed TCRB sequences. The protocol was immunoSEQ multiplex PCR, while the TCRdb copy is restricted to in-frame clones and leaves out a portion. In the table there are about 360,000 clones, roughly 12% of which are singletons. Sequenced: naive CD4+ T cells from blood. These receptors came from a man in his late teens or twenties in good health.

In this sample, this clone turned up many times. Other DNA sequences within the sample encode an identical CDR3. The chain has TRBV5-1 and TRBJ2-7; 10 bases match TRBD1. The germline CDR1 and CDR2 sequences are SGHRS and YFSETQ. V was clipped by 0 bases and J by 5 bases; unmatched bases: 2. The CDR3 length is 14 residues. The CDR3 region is CASSLGQGADEQYF. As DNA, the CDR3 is TGCGCCAGCAGCTTGGGACAGGGGGCAGACGAGCAGTACTTC.

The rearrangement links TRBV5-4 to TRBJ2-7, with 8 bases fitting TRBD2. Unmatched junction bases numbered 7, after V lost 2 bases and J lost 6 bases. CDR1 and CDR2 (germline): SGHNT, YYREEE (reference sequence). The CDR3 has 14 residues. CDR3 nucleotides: TGTGCCAGCAGCTTAGCGGGAGTGTTATCCGAGCAGTACTTC. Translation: CASSLAGVLSEQYF.

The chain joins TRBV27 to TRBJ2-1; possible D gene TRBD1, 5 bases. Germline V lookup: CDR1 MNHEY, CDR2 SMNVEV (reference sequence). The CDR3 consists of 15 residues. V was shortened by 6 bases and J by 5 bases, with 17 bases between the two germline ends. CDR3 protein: CASRAGSGTHNEQFF. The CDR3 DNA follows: TGTGCCAGCAGGGCAGGGTCGGGCACCCACAATGAGCAGTTCTTC.

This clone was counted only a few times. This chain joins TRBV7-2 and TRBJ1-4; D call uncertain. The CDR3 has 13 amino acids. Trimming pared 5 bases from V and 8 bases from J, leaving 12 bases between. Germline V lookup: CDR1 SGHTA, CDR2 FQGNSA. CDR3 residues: CASSPKSGEKLFF. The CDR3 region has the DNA TGTGCCAGCAGCCCAAAGTCCGGGGAAAAACTGTTTTTT.

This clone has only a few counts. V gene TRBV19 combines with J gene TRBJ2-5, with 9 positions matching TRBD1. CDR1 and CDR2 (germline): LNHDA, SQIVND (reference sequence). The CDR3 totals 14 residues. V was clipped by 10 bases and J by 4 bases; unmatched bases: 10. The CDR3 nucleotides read TGTGCCACTATGCCGGGACAGGGTAGAGAGACCCAGTACTTC. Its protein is CATMPGQGRETQYF.

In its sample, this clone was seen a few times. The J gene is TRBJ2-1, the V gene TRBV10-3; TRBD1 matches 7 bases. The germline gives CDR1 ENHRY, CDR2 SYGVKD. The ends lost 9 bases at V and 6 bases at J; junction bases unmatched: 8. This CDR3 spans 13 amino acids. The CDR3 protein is CAITASGGNEQFF. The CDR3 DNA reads TGTGCCATTACAGCTTCAGGGGGCAATGAGCAGTTCTTC.

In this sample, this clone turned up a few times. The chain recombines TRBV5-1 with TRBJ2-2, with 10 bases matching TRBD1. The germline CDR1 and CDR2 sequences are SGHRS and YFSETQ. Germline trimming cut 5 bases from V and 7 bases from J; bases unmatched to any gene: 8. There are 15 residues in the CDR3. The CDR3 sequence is CASRLGTGEVGELFF. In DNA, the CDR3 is TGCGCCAGCAGACTCGGGACAGGGGAAGTCGGGGAGCTGTTTTTT.

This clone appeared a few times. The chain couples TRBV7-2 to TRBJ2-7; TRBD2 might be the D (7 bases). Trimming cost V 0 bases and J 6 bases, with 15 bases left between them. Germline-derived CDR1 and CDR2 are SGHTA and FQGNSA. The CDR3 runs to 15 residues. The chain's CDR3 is CASSLAGGARSEQYF. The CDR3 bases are TGTGCCAGCAGCTTAGCAGGGGGGGCGCGATCCGAGCAGTACTTC.

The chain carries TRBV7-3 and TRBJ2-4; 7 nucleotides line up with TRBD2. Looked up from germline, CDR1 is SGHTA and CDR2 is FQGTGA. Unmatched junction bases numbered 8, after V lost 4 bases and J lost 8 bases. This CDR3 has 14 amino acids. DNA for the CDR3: TGTGCCAGCAGCTCCGGACTAGTGGGGGACATTCAGTACTTC. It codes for CASSSGLVGDIQYF.

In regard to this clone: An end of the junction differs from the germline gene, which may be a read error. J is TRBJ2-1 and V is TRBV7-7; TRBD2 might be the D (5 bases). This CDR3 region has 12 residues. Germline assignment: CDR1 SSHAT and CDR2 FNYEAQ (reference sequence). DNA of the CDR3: TGTGCTAGCAGGTCCCTAGAGGGTGAGCAGTTCTTC. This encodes CASRSLEGEQFF.